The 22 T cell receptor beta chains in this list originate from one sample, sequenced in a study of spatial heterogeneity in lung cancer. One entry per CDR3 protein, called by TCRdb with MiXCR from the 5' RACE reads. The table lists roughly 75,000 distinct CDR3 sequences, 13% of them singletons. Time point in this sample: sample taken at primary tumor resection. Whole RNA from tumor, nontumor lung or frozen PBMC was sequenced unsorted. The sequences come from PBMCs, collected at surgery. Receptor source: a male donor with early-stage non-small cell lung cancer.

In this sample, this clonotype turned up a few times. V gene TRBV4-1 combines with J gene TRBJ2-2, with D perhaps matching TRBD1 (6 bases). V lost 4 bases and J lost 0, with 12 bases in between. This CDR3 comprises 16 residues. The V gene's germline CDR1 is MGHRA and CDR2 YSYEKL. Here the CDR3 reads CASSPSSGANTGELFF. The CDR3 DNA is TGCGCCAGCAGCCCCTCGTCAGGGGCGAACACCGGGGAGCTGTTTTTT.

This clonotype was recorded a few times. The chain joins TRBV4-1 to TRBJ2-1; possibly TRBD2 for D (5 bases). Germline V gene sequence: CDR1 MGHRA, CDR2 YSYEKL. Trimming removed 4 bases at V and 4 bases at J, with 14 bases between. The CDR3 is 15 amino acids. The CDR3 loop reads CASSPFTGVYNEQFF. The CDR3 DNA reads TGCGCCAGCAGCCCCTTCACCGGGGTTTACAATGAGCAGTTCTTC.

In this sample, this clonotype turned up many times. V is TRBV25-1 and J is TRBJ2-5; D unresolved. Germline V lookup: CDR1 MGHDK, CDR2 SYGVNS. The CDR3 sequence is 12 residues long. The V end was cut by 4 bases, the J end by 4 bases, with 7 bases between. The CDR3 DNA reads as TGTGCCAGCAGTGTAGGATTAGAGACCCAGTACTTC. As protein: CASSVGLETQYF.

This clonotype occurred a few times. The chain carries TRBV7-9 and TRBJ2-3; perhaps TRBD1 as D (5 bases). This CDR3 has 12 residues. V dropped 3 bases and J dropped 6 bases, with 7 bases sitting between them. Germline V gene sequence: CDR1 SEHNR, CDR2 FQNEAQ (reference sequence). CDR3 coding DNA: TGTGCCAGCAGCTTCTCAGGGGATACGCAGTATTTT. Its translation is CASSFSGDTQYF.

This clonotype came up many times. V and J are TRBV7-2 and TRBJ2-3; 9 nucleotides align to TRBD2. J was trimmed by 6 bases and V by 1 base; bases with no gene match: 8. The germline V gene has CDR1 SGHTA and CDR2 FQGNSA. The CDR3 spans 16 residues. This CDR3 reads CASSLDRAGGADTQYF. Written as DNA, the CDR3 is TGTGCCAGCAGCTTAGATCGAGCGGGAGGTGCTGATACGCAGTATTTT.

The chain's CDR3 is CASNWGPSYNEQFF. The CDR3 nucleotides read TGTGCCAGCAATTGGGGGCCTTCCTACAATGAGCAGTTCTTC. The chain has TRBV6-1 and TRBJ2-1; a possible D gene is TRBD1 (6 bases). V dropped 7 bases and J dropped 1 base, with 11 bases sitting between them. This CDR3 region has 14 residues. Germline CDR1 MNHNS, CDR2 SASEGT.

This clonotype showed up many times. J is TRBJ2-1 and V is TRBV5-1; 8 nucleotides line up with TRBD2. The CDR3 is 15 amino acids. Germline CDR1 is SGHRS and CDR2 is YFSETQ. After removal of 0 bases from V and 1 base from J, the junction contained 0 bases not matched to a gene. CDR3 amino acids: CASSLASGSYNEQFF. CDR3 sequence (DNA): TGCGCCAGCAGCTTGGCTAGCGGGTCCTACAATGAGCAGTTCTTC.

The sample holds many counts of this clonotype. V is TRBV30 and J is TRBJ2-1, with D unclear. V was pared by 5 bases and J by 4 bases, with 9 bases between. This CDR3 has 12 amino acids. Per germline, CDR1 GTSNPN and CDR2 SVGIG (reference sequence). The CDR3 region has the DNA TGTGCCTGGGCCCAAGCGTACAATGAGCAGTTCTTC. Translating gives CAWAQAYNEQFF.

The CDR3 DNA reads TGCAGTGCGATCGTGGGTTTTCCGTTGGGCGATACGCAGTATTTT. Protein sequence: CSAIVGFPLGDTQYF. V and J are TRBV20-1 and TRBJ2-3; D remains unclear. The V end was cut by 6 bases, the J end by 6 bases, with 22 bases between. The CDR3 consists of 15 residues. Germline assignment: CDR1 DFQATT and CDR2 SNEGSKA (reference sequence).

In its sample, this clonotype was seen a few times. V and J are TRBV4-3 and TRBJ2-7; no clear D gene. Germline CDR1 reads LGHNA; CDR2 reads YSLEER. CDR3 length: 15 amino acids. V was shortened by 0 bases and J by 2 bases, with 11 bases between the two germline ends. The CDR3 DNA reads TGCGCCAGCAGCCAAGATGACCAGTCCACCTACGAGCAGTACTTC. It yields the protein CASSQDDQSTYEQYF.

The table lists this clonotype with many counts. CDR3 amino acids: CSVTGQRSSYEQYF. As DNA, the CDR3 is TGCAGCGTCACGGGACAGCGAAGCTCCTACGAGCAGTACTTC. The rearrangement uses TRBV29-1 and TRBJ2-7, with 7 bases aligning to TRBD1. CDR1 and CDR2 (germline): SQVTM, ANQGSEA. This CDR3 spans 14 amino acids. The V segment lost 6 bases and the J segment 0 bases; nucleotides outside the gene matches: 8.

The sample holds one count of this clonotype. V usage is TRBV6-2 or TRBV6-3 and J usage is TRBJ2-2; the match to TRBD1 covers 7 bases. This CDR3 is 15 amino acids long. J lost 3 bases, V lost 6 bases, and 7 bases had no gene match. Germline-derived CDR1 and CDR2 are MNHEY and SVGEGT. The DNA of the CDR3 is TGTGCCAGCAGCTTGACAGGGCTTGACACCGGGGAGCTGTTTTTT. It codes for CASSLTGLDTGELFF.

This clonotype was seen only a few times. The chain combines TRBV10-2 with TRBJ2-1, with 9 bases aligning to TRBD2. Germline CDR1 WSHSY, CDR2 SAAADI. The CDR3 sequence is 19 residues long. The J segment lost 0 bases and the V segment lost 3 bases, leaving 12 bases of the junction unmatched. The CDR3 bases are TGCGCCAGCAGTGATATTAGCGGGGGTATAGGTAGCTCCTACAATGAGCAGTTCTTC. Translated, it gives CASSDISGGIGSSYNEQFF.

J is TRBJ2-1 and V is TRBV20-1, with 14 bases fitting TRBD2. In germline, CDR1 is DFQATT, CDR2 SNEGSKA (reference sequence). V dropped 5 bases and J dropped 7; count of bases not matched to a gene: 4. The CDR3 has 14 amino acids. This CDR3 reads CSAYGTSGSNEQFF. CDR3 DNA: TGCAGTGCTTACGGGACTAGCGGGAGTAATGAGCAGTTCTTC.

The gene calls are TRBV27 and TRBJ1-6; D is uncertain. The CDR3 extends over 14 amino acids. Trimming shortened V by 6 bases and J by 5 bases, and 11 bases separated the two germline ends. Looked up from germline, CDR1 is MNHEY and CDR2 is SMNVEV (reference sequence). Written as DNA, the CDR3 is TGTGCCAGCAGCTTGACGGTGAATAATTCACCCCTCCACTTT. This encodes CASSLTVNNSPLHF.

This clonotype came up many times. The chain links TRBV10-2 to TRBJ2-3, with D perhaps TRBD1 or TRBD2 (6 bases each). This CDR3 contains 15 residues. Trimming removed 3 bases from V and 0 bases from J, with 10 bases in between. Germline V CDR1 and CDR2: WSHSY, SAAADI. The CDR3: CASSEGGSSTDTQYF. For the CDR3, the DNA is TGCGCCAGCAGTGAAGGGGGGTCTAGCACAGATACGCAGTATTTT.

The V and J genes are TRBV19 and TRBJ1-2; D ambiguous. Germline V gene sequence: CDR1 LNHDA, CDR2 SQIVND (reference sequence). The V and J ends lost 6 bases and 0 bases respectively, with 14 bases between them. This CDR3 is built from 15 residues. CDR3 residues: CASSPLGSSNYGYTF. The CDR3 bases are TGTGCCAGTAGCCCCCTGGGGAGCTCTAACTATGGCTACACCTTC.

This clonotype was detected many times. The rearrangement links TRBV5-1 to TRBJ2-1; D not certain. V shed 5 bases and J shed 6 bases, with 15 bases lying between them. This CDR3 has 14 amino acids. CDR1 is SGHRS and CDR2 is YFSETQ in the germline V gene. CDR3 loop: CASRYSPNTNEQFF. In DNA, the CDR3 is TGCGCCAGCAGATATTCTCCCAATACCAATGAGCAGTTCTTC.

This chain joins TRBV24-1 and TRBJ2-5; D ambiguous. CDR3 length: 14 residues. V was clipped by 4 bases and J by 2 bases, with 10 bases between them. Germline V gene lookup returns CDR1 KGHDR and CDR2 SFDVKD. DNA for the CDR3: TGTGCCACCAGTGAAGCTGAAAATCAAGAGACCCAGTACTTC. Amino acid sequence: CATSEAENQETQYF.

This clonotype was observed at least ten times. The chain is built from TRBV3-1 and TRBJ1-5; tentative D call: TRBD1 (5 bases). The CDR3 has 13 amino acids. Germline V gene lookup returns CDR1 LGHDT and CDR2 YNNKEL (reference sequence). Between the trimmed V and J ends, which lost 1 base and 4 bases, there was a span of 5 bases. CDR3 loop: CASSQGGNQPQHF. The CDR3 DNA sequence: TGTGCCAGCAGCCAAGGGGGGAATCAGCCCCAGCATTTT. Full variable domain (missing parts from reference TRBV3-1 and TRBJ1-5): DTAVSQTPKYLVTQMGNDKSIKCEQNLGHDTMYWYKQDSKKFLKIMFSYNNKELIINETVPNRFSPKSPDKAHLNLHINSLELGDSAVYFCASSQGGNQPQHFGDGTRLSIL.

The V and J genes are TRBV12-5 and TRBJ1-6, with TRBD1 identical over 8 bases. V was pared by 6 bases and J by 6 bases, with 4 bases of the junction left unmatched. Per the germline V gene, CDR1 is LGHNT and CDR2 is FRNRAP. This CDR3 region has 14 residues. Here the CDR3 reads CASGRDRLNSPLHF. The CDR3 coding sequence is TGTGCTAGTGGCCGGGACAGGCTTAATTCACCCCTCCACTTT.

CDR3 region: CASSRLNEQYF. As DNA, the CDR3 is TGTGCCAGCAGCCGTCTAAACGAGCAGTACTTC. V usage is TRBV6-2 or TRBV6-3 and J usage is TRBJ2-7; no clear D gene. Trimming stripped 6 bases from V and 5 bases from J, with 8 bases between. The CDR3 spans 11 residues. Germline CDR1 is MNHEY and CDR2 is SVGEGT.